These 29 T cell receptor beta chains came from one sample sequenced in a study of early T cells in non-severe SARS-CoV-2 infection. TCRdb redid the calling of the 5' RACE reads with MiXCR, one entry per CDR3 protein. The sample lists approximately 50,000 distinct CDR3 sequences; 7.7% were seen once. Sequenced material: whole blood. Source of these receptors: an adult who was a healthcare worker with PCR-confirmed SARS-CoV-2 infection or an uninfected control (not recorded which).

This clonotype was counted ten times or more. J is TRBJ1-2 and V is TRBV12-3 or TRBV12-4; D uncertain. V was clipped by 2 bases and J by 4 bases, with 11 bases between them. This CDR3 spans 14 amino acids. DNA for the CDR3: TGTGCCAGCAGTTTATTAGGTCCAGGCTATGGCTACACCTTC. Translation: CASSLLGPGYGYTF.

This clonotype was counted only a few times. The rearrangement joins TRBV5-1 to TRBJ1-6; a possible D gene is TRBD1 (6 bases). Germline V gene sequence: CDR1 SGHRS, CDR2 YFSETQ. The CDR3 is 14 amino acids. V dropped 0 bases and J dropped 5 bases, with 6 bases sitting between them. CDR3 sequence reads: CASSLGDNNSPLHF. The CDR3 bases are TGCGCCAGCAGCTTGGGGGACAATAATTCACCCCTCCACTTT.

This clonotype appeared many times. J is TRBJ2-3 and V is TRBV20-1; 7 bases agree with TRBD1. With 6 bases clipped from V and 0 bases from J, the junction kept 6 bases outside the gene matches. The germline CDR1 and CDR2 sequences are DFQATT and SNEGSKA (reference sequence). This CDR3 has 14 amino acids. The CDR3 sequence: CSAAPGQSTDTQYF. The DNA of the CDR3 is TGCAGTGCAGCACCGGGACAGAGCACAGATACGCAGTATTTT.

At least ten counts were recorded for this clonotype. The chain uses TRBV12-3 or TRBV12-4 and TRBJ2-1, with D perhaps assigned TRBD1 or TRBD2 (5 bases each). Trimming removed 6 bases from V and 5 bases from J, with 11 bases in between. The CDR3 has 13 amino acids. In nucleotides, the CDR3 is TGTGCCAGCAGGAGAGGGACGGACAATGAGCAGTTCTTC. It is translated as CASRRGTDNEQFF.

This chain joins TRBV6-1 and TRBJ2-2, with a tentative D call TRBD2 (7 bases). Germline V gives CDR1 MNHNS, CDR2 SASEGT. Trimming cost V 4 bases and J 5 bases, with 11 bases left between them. The CDR3 sequence is 14 residues long. CDR3 loop: CASSVAGATGELFF. CDR3 nucleotide sequence: TGTGCCAGCAGTGTGGCGGGGGCGACCGGGGAGCTGTTTTTT.

The chain uses TRBV28 and TRBJ2-3; TRBD1 agrees at 9 bases. V lost 6 bases to trimming and J lost 4 bases; unmatched junction nucleotides: 5. The CDR3 has 14 residues. In germline, CDR1 is MDHEN, CDR2 SYDVKM. The CDR3 sequence is CASRPTGGADTQYF. The CDR3 DNA is TGTGCCAGCAGGCCTACAGGGGGCGCAGATACGCAGTATTTT.

This clonotype has at least ten counts. CDR3 DNA sequence: TGCAGTGCTAGACCCCCACCCTACAGGCCGGGGTCCTACAATGAGCAGTTCTTC. It yields the protein CSARPPPYRPGSYNEQFF. V gene TRBV20-1 combines with J gene TRBJ2-1; D could derive from TRBD1 or TRBD2 (5 bases each). The CDR3 loop spans 18 amino acids. CDR1 is DFQATT and CDR2 is SNEGSKA in the germline V gene (reference sequence). V lost 2 bases to trimming and J lost 1 base, with 21 bases between them.

This clonotype was detected ten times or more. The chain links TRBV29-1 to TRBJ2-1; TRBD2 matches at 9 bases. The CDR3 length is 17 residues. Germline V gives CDR1 SQVTM, CDR2 ANQGSEA. V lost 5 bases and J lost 0; bases outside the gene matches: 11. CDR3 coding DNA: TGCAGCGTTTCGAGTCTAGCGGGGCAGAGCTCCTACAATGAGCAGTTCTTC. Translation gives CSVSSLAGQSSYNEQFF.

The chain joins TRBV7-9 to TRBJ2-3; 8 bases map to TRBD1. V lost 2 bases to trimming and J lost 1 base; unmatched junction nucleotides: 5. CDR1 is SEHNR and CDR2 is FQNEAQ in the germline V gene (reference sequence). The CDR3 runs to 16 residues. The CDR3 DNA reads as TGTGCCAGCAGCTTACTTGGACAGGGTGGCACAGATACGCAGTATTTT. Residues: CASSLLGQGGTDTQYF.

In this sample, this clonotype turned up many times. The J gene is TRBJ2-3, the V gene TRBV2; D is unclear. Germline assignment: CDR1 SNHLY and CDR2 FYNNEI. V was trimmed by 2 bases and J by 2 bases, leaving 5 bases between them. This CDR3 contains 13 residues. CDR3 amino acids: CASSEPFTDTQYF. CDR3 bases: TGTGCCAGCAGTGAACCATTCACAGATACGCAGTATTTT.

This clonotype was seen only a few times. J is TRBJ1-5 and V is TRBV5-1; tentatively, D is TRBD1 (5 bases). V gave up 3 bases and J gave up 2 bases, with 12 bases separating them. The CDR3 extends over 15 amino acids. Germline V CDR1 and CDR2: SGHRS, YFSETQ. This chain's CDR3 is CASSSGAQGNQPQHF. The DNA of the CDR3 is TGCGCCAGCAGCTCCGGGGCTCAGGGCAATCAGCCCCAGCATTTT. The full variable domain, completed using reference TRBV5-1 and TRBJ1-5, is KAGVTQTPRYLIKTRGQQVTLSCSPISGHRSVSWYQQTPGQGLQFLFEYFSETQRNKGNFPGRFSGRQFSNSRSEMNVSTLELGDSALYLCASSSGAQGNQPQHFGDGTRLSIL.

This clonotype was recorded many times. The chain recombines TRBV6-2 or TRBV6-3 with TRBJ1-5; D call uncertain. V was trimmed by 7 bases and J by 1 base, leaving 14 bases between them. CDR3 length: 15 amino acids. Per the germline V gene, CDR1 is MNHEY and CDR2 is SVGEGT. The CDR3 loop reads CASTQHEGSNQPQHF. CDR3 nucleotide sequence: TGTGCCAGCACCCAACATGAGGGAAGCAATCAGCCCCAGCATTTT.

This clonotype was found many times. J is TRBJ2-3 and V is TRBV11-2; D gene unclear. The germline V gene has CDR1 SGHAT and CDR2 FQNNGV. With 1 base removed from V and 4 bases from J, the gap between germline ends came to 6 bases. The CDR3 loop spans 13 amino acids. The CDR3 nucleotides are TGTGCCAGCAGCTTAGTCCGGGCAGATACGCAGTATTTT. This sequence encodes CASSLVRADTQYF.

The chain joins TRBV2 to TRBJ2-3, with 9 bases lining up with TRBD1. V shed 9 bases, J shed 4 bases, and the junction held 8 bases outside the gene matches. The V gene's germline CDR1 is SNHLY and CDR2 FYNNEI. The CDR3 length is 14 residues. The DNA of the CDR3 is TGTGCCAGACCCGGGGACAGGGATCCAGATACGCAGTATTTT. Translation: CARPGDRDPDTQYF.

To note about this clonotype: A read error is possible here, since a much larger clone lies one base away. The chain is built from TRBV20-1 and TRBJ2-7, with D perhaps matching TRBD1 or TRBD2 (6 bases each). The CDR3 has 10 residues. V dropped 6 bases and J dropped 8 bases, with 11 bases sitting between them. Germline loops: CDR1 DFQATT, CDR2 SNEGSKA (reference sequence). The CDR3 bases are TGCAGTGCCTGGGGGGACAAGCAGTACTTC. Translated: CSAWGDKQYF.

This clonotype was counted at least ten times. The V and J genes are TRBV28 and TRBJ1-2, with D uncertain. The CDR3 is made up of 12 amino acids. The germline CDR1 and CDR2 sequences are MDHEN and SYDVKM. Trimming removed 7 bases at V and 1 base at J, with 7 bases between. CDR3 sequence (DNA): TGTGCCAGCACAAATCGTAACTATGGCTACACCTTC. This sequence encodes CASTNRNYGYTF.

The chain is built from TRBV7-6 and TRBJ1-6, with TRBD1 as a possible D gene (6 bases). The CDR3 totals 14 residues. The germline V gene encodes CDR1 SGHVS and CDR2 FNYEAQ. V was cut by 4 bases and J by 7 bases, with 11 bases left in between. The CDR3, as DNA: TGTGCCAGCAGCTCCCAAACAGGGAATTCACCCCTCCACTTT. Residues: CASSSQTGNSPLHF.

This clonotype was seen ten or more times. The genes are TRBV12-3 or TRBV12-4 and TRBJ2-5; D remains unclear. V was cut by 7 bases and J by 5 bases, with 14 bases left in between. The CDR3 is 13 amino acids. CDR3 loop: CASTPTHSETQYF. The CDR3 DNA is TGTGCCAGCACCCCGACTCACTCTGAGACCCAGTACTTC.

This clonotype has just a few counts. V is TRBV6-1 and J is TRBJ2-7; D unresolved. This CDR3 comprises 13 residues. With 1 base removed from V and 0 bases from J, the gap between germline ends came to 4 bases. Germline lookup yields CDR1 MNHNS and CDR2 SASEGT. The CDR3 spells CASSEVSSYEQYF. The CDR3, as DNA: TGTGCCAGCAGTGAAGTCAGCTCCTACGAGCAGTACTTC.

The table lists this clonotype with many counts. The V call is TRBV12-3 or TRBV12-4, the J call TRBJ2-7, with D perhaps TRBD2 (5 bases). The CDR3 is 12 amino acids. V lost 5 bases to trimming and J lost 6 bases, with 11 bases between them. In DNA, the CDR3 is TGTGCCAGCAGTCTATCGGCGGGCGAGCAGTACTTC. This encodes CASSLSAGEQYF.

The chain has TRBV7-2 and TRBJ2-7; TRBD2 is a possible D gene (5 bases). CDR1 and CDR2 (germline): SGHTA, FQGNSA. V was cut by 5 bases and J by 7 bases, with 15 bases left in between. The CDR3 runs to 13 residues. This chain's CDR3 is CASSLTVGDEQYF. CDR3 DNA: TGTGCCAGCAGCCTAACGGTGGGAGATGAGCAGTACTTC.

The chain joins TRBV4-3 to TRBJ2-1; 7 bases map to TRBD2. Germline lookup yields CDR1 LGHNA and CDR2 YSLEER. The CDR3 is 16 amino acids. Trimming removed 0 bases from V and 5 bases from J; junction bases left unmatched: 7. The DNA of the CDR3 is TGCGCCAGCAGCCAAGATCGGGCTAGCGGAAACAATGAGCAGTTCTTC. Protein sequence: CASSQDRASGNNEQFF.

The rearrangement joins TRBV6-2 or TRBV6-3 to TRBJ2-3; D uncertain. This CDR3 spans 14 amino acids. Between the trimmed V and J ends, which lost 0 bases and 6 bases, there was a span of 10 bases. Germline loops: CDR1 MNHEY, CDR2 SVGEGT. DNA for the CDR3: TGTGCCAGCAGTTACTCCCATGCGGCCGATACGCAGTATTTT. It is translated as CASSYSHAADTQYF.

The gene calls are TRBV14 and TRBJ2-1; 13 bases fit TRBD2. Looked up from germline, CDR1 is SGHDN and CDR2 is FVKESK. CDR3 length: 15 amino acids. Trimming took 1 base from V and 10 from J; bases not matched to a gene: 4. The DNA of the CDR3 is TGTGCCAGCAGCCAAGGGACTAGCGGGAGAGGGGAGCAGTTCTTC. Amino acids: CASSQGTSGRGEQFF.

Many counts were recorded for this clonotype. The chain employs TRBV6-4 and TRBJ2-1, with TRBD1 as a possible D gene (5 bases). The V and J ends lost 6 bases and 4 bases respectively, with 10 bases between them. Germline CDR1 is MRHNA and CDR2 is SNTAGT. The CDR3 covers 13 residues. CDR3 nucleotides: TGTGCCAGCAGAGGGGCCATATACAATGAGCAGTTCTTC. The encoded protein is CASRGAIYNEQFF.

This clonotype has ten or more counts. V usage is TRBV27 and J usage is TRBJ2-2, with TRBD2 matching 8 bases. The CDR3 runs to 16 residues. Germline V CDR1 and CDR2: MNHEY, SMNVEV (reference sequence). Germline trimming cut 5 bases from V and 0 bases from J; bases unmatched to any gene: 5. The CDR3 spells CASSPRGGSNTGELFF. Here the CDR3 DNA reads TGTGCCAGCAGTCCCCGGGGGGGGTCGAACACCGGGGAGCTGTTTTTT.

This clonotype has ten or more counts. The rearrangement joins TRBV9 to TRBJ2-3; D gene uncertain. The CDR3 covers 12 residues. V was clipped by 3 bases and J by 6 bases, with 8 bases between them. Germline loops: CDR1 SGDLS, CDR2 YYNGEE. DNA for the CDR3: TGTGCCAGCAGCGAGGTGAGCGATACGCAGTATTTT. Amino acids: CASSEVSDTQYF.

The chain couples TRBV12-3 or TRBV12-4 to TRBJ2-1; TRBD2 aligns across 12 bases. The CDR3 loop spans 15 amino acids. The J segment lost 7 bases and the V segment lost 6 bases, leaving 7 bases of the junction unmatched. The chain's CDR3 is CASSRLAGESNEQFF. CDR3 nucleotide sequence: TGTGCCAGCAGCAGACTAGCGGGGGAATCAAATGAGCAGTTCTTC.

The chain combines TRBV9 with TRBJ1-3; D remains unclear. Germline lookup yields CDR1 SGDLS and CDR2 YYNGEE. The CDR3 runs to 15 residues. Trimming pared 3 bases from V and 0 bases from J, leaving 10 bases between. CDR3 in DNA: TGTGCCAGCAGCGCTACCGTGATCTCTGGAAACACCATATATTTT. Amino acids: CASSATVISGNTIYF.